These T cell receptor beta chains were read from a single sample in a study of T cells after posttransplantation cyclophosphamide. The method was immunoSEQ multiplex PCR; TCRdb's version includes in-frame clones alone and lacks a portion of them. The table lists about 20,000 clones, 70% to 85% of them singletons. Here the sequenced sample was PBMCs, taken after an allogeneic stem cell transplant with post-transplant cyclophosphamide. All receptors derive from a male patient aged 25 to 39 who received an allogeneic stem cell transplant from a related donor, was CMV-positive, and had acute GVHD only. Some T cells could come from the graft donor. CDR3s include the opening cysteine and the closing phenylalanine or tryptophan. The order of the fields is J gene, clone size, V gene, D gene, CDR3 protein, CDR3 DNA. The D gene is left open where the match is weak. Size is omitted from some rows. Given values are once, few, many or a class for expanded clones.

j_gene: TRBJ1-5
abundance: once
v_gene: TRBV19
d_gene: -
CDR3aa: CASTILMGSYQPQHF
CDR3nt: TGTGCCAGTACCATTTTAATGGGCAGTTATCAGCCCCAGCATTTT

j_gene: TRBJ1-2
abundance: -
v_gene: TRBV7-2
d_gene: -
CDR3aa: CASSLGGEAF
CDR3nt: TGTGCCAGCAGCTTAGGAGGCGAAGCCTTC

j_gene: TRBJ2-3
abundance: -
v_gene: TRBV29-1
d_gene: TRBD1
CDR3aa: CSVEDRDRDLDTQYF
CDR3nt: TGCAGCGTTGAAGATCGGGACAGGGATTTAGATACGCAGTATTTT

j_gene: TRBJ1-2
abundance: -
v_gene: TRBV6-5
d_gene: -
CDR3aa: CASSYSQLNYGYTF
CDR3nt: TGTGCCAGCAGTTACTCACAGCTAAACTATGGCTACACCTTC

j_gene: TRBJ2-7
abundance: -
v_gene: TRBV9
d_gene: -
CDR3aa: CASGRDGKGYEQYF
CDR3nt: TGTGCCAGCGGGAGAGACGGGAAAGGCTACGAGCAGTACTTC

j_gene: TRBJ1-2
abundance: -
v_gene: TRBV7-2
d_gene: TRBD1
CDR3aa: CASSPRLGQGTNYGYTF
CDR3nt: TGTGCCAGCAGCCCACGTTTAGGACAGGGGACTAACTATGGCTACACCTTC

j_gene: TRBJ1-5
abundance: -
v_gene: TRBV4-2
d_gene: -
CDR3aa: CASSQDRVSNQPQHF
CDR3nt: TGTGCCAGCAGCCAAGATCGGGTTAGCAATCAGCCCCAGCATTTT

j_gene: TRBJ1-5
abundance: once
v_gene: TRBV6-6
d_gene: -
CDR3aa: CASSYTVDQPQHF
CDR3nt: TGTGCCAGCAGTTATACAGTTGATCAGCCCCAGCATTTT

j_gene: TRBJ2-7
abundance: -
v_gene: TRBV7-2
d_gene: -
CDR3aa: CASSSSFYEQYF
CDR3nt: TGTGCCAGCAGCTCCAGTTTCTACGAGCAGTACTTC

j_gene: TRBJ1-4
abundance: few
v_gene: TRBV4-3
d_gene: TRBD1
CDR3aa: CASSQGQGGEKLFF
CDR3nt: TGCGCCAGCAGCCAAGGACAGGGGGGAGAAAAACTGTTTTTT

j_gene: TRBJ1-6
abundance: -
v_gene: TRBV4-3
d_gene: TRBD1
CDR3aa: CASSQEYRGESPLHF
CDR3nt: TGCGCCAGCAGCCAGGAATACAGGGGTGAGTCACCCCTCCACTTT

j_gene: TRBJ1-6
abundance: -
v_gene: TRBV5-1
d_gene: -
CDR3aa: CASSLTPENKYNSPLHF
CDR3nt: TGCGCCAGCAGCTTAACACCCGAAAACAAATATAATTCACCCCTCCACTTT

j_gene: TRBJ2-7
abundance: few
v_gene: TRBV7-2
d_gene: -
CDR3aa: CASSPQTASYEQYF
CDR3nt: TGTGCCAGCAGCCCCCAGACAGCCTCCTACGAGCAGTACTTC

j_gene: TRBJ1-1
abundance: -
v_gene: TRBV19
d_gene: TRBD1
CDR3aa: CASSAPGGFGTEAFF
CDR3nt: TGTGCCAGTAGTGCTCCAGGGGGTTTTGGCACTGAAGCTTTCTTT

j_gene: TRBJ2-3
abundance: -
v_gene: TRBV25-1
d_gene: -
CDR3aa: CASTPAGGDTQYF
CDR3nt: TGTGCCAGCACCCCCGCCGGGGGAGATACGCAGTATTTT

j_gene: TRBJ1-3
abundance: -
v_gene: TRBV4-2
d_gene: -
CDR3aa: CASSQVGAGAGNTIYF
CDR3nt: TGTGCCAGCAGCCAAGTCGGGGCAGGGGCTGGAAACACCATATATTTT

j_gene: TRBJ1-6
abundance: -
v_gene: TRBV5-4
d_gene: TRBD1
CDR3aa: CASSLRQGAKVRSPLHF
CDR3nt: TGTGCCAGCAGCCTGAGACAGGGGGCGAAGGTTCGTTCACCCCTCCACTTT

j_gene: TRBJ2-5
abundance: -
v_gene: TRBV9
d_gene: -
CDR3aa: CASGRDERETQYF
CDR3nt: TGTGCCAGCGGCCGGGATGAGAGGGAGACCCAGTACTTC

j_gene: TRBJ1-1
abundance: -
v_gene: TRBV28
d_gene: TRBD1
CDR3aa: CASSRTGWSTEAFF
CDR3nt: TGTGCCAGCAGTAGGACAGGGTGGAGCACTGAAGCTTTCTTT

j_gene: TRBJ1-1
abundance: -
v_gene: TRBV29-1
d_gene: -
CDR3aa: CSVDPDTEAFF
CDR3nt: TGCAGCGTTGACCCGGACACTGAAGCTTTCTTT

j_gene: TRBJ1-1
abundance: -
v_gene: TRBV19
d_gene: -
CDR3aa: CASSMEQLNTEAFF
CDR3nt: TGTGCCAGTAGTATGGAGCAGTTGAACACTGAAGCTTTCTTT

j_gene: TRBJ2-7
abundance: -
v_gene: TRBV9
d_gene: TRBD2
CDR3aa: CASSVASGSYEQYF
CDR3nt: TGTGCCAGCAGCGTAGCTAGCGGTTCCTACGAGCAGTACTTC

j_gene: TRBJ1-2
abundance: -
v_gene: TRBV20-1
d_gene: -
CDR3aa: CSASPNYGYTF
CDR3nt: TGCAGTGCTAGTCCGAACTATGGCTACACCTTC

j_gene: TRBJ2-3
abundance: once
v_gene: TRBV10-3
d_gene: TRBD2
CDR3aa: CATTPTSGGTDTQYF
CDR3nt: TGTGCCACCACCCCGACTAGCGGGGGCACAGATACGCAGTATTTT

j_gene: TRBJ2-1
abundance: -
v_gene: TRBV7-7
d_gene: -
CDR3aa: CASSSSDRTSYNEQFF
CDR3nt: TGTGCCAGCAGCTCTTCAGACAGGACCTCCTACAATGAGCAGTTCTTC

j_gene: TRBJ1-2
abundance: -
v_gene: TRBV5-5
d_gene: TRBD1
CDR3aa: CASSFSRRGLPYGYTF
CDR3nt: TGTGCCAGCAGTTTTTCACGGAGGGGGCTTCCCTATGGCTACACCTTC

j_gene: TRBJ1-5
abundance: -
v_gene: TRBV7-6
d_gene: -
CDR3aa: CASSLGNGVNQPQHF
CDR3nt: TGTGCCAGCAGCTTAGGGAACGGGGTGAATCAGCCCCAGCATTTT

j_gene: TRBJ2-7
abundance: many
v_gene: TRBV19
d_gene: TRBD1
CDR3aa: CASMDRGRGEQYF
CDR3nt: TGTGCCAGTATGGACAGGGGGCGAGGCGAGCAGTACTTC

j_gene: TRBJ1-5
abundance: -
v_gene: TRBV19
d_gene: -
CDR3aa: CASSGQHGQPQHF
CDR3nt: TGTGCCAGTAGCGGACAACATGGTCAGCCCCAGCATTTT

j_gene: TRBJ2-4
abundance: -
v_gene: TRBV19
d_gene: -
CDR3aa: CASSTQGGGKNIQYF
CDR3nt: TGTGCCAGTAGTACCCAAGGGGGGGGCAAAAACATTCAGTACTTC

j_gene: TRBJ1-6
abundance: medium-sized
v_gene: TRBV6-4
d_gene: -
CDR3aa: CASSELLDSPLHF
CDR3nt: TGTGCCAGCAGTGAACTGTTGGATTCACCCCTCCACTTT

j_gene: TRBJ1-2
abundance: -
v_gene: TRBV7-8
d_gene: -
CDR3aa: CASREQGDYGYTF
CDR3nt: TGTGCCAGCAGGGAACAGGGAGACTATGGCTACACCTTC

j_gene: TRBJ1-1
abundance: -
v_gene: TRBV2
d_gene: -
CDR3aa: CASSVNTEAFF
CDR3nt: TGTGCCAGCAGCGTGAACACTGAAGCTTTCTTT

j_gene: TRBJ1-2
abundance: -
v_gene: TRBV7-2
d_gene: -
CDR3aa: CASSLDRDHGYTF
CDR3nt: TGTGCCAGCAGCTTAGACAGGGATCATGGCTACACCTTC

j_gene: TRBJ1-6
abundance: few
v_gene: TRBV28
d_gene: -
CDR3aa: CASSLHSQHSPLHF
CDR3nt: TGTGCCAGCAGTCTCCACAGCCAACATTCACCCCTCCACTTT

j_gene: TRBJ2-1
abundance: -
v_gene: TRBV7-7
d_gene: -
CDR3aa: CASSSPGTNEQFF
CDR3nt: TGTGCCAGCAGCTCCCCCGGGACAAATGAGCAGTTCTTC

j_gene: TRBJ2-1
abundance: -
v_gene: TRBV4-1
d_gene: TRBD2
CDR3aa: CASSQTSGGPNEQFF
CDR3nt: TGCGCCAGCAGCCAAACTAGCGGGGGGCCCAATGAGCAGTTCTTC

j_gene: TRBJ1-1
abundance: -
v_gene: TRBV5-6
d_gene: TRBD1
CDR3aa: CASSLEQGGINTEAFF
CDR3nt: TGTGCCAGCAGCTTGGAACAGGGGGGCATTAACACTGAAGCTTTCTTT

j_gene: TRBJ2-7
abundance: -
v_gene: TRBV5-4
d_gene: -
CDR3aa: CASSQGGQTYEQYF
CDR3nt: TGTGCCAGCAGCCAAGGTGGACAGACCTACGAGCAGTACTTC

j_gene: TRBJ1-6
abundance: few
v_gene: TRBV6-5
d_gene: -
CDR3aa: CASSYPGTTYNSPLHF
CDR3nt: TGTGCCAGCAGTTACCCCGGGACAACCTATAATTCACCCCTCCACTTT

j_gene: TRBJ1-6
abundance: few
v_gene: TRBV4-2
d_gene: -
CDR3aa: CASSQDGTENSPLHF
CDR3nt: TGTGCCAGCAGCCAAGACGGTACAGAAAATTCACCCCTCCACTTT

j_gene: TRBJ2-3
abundance: -
v_gene: TRBV7-9
d_gene: TRBD1
CDR3aa: CASSLGQGGDTQYF
CDR3nt: TGTGCCAGCAGCTTGGGACAGGGGGGGGATACGCAGTATTTT

j_gene: TRBJ2-5
abundance: -
v_gene: TRBV9
d_gene: TRBD2
CDR3aa: CASSVGAGGTGETQYF
CDR3nt: TGTGCCAGCAGCGTCGGAGCGGGGGGGACGGGAGAGACCCAGTACTTC

j_gene: TRBJ1-5
abundance: -
v_gene: TRBV7-9
d_gene: -
CDR3aa: CASSLVRAGLNQPQHF
CDR3nt: TGTGCCAGCAGCTTAGTACGGGCAGGACTCAATCAGCCCCAGCATTTT

j_gene: TRBJ2-7
abundance: -
v_gene: TRBV5-8
d_gene: -
CDR3aa: CASSLGQSYEQYF
CDR3nt: TGTGCCAGCAGCCTCGGACAGAGCTACGAGCAGTACTTC